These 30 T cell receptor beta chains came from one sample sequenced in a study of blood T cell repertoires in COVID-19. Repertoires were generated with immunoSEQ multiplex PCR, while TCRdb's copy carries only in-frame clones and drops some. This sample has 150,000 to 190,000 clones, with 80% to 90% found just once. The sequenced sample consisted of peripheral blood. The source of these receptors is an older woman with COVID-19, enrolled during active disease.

The CDR3 sequence is CASSLEASSYGYTF. The CDR3 nucleotides are TGCGCCAGCAGCTTGGAAGCGTCCAGCTATGGCTACACCTTC. This sequence joins TRBV5-1 and TRBJ1-2; D gene ambiguous. This CDR3 comprises 14 residues. V lost 0 bases, J lost 4 bases, and 10 bases lay in between. Germline-derived CDR1 and CDR2 are SGHRS and YFSETQ.

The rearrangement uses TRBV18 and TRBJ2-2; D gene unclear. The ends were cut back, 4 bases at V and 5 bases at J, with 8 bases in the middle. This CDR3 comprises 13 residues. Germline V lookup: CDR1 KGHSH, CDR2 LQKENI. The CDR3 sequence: CASSHRETGELFF. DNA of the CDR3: TGTGCCAGCTCACACCGCGAAACCGGGGAGCTGTTTTTT.

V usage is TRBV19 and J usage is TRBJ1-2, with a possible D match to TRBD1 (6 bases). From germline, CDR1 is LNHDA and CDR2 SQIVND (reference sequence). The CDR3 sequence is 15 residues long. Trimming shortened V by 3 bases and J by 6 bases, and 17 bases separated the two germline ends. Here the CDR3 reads CASSMDRQGIDGYTF. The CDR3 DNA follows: TGTGCCAGTAGTATGGATCGCCAGGGGATCGATGGCTACACCTTC.

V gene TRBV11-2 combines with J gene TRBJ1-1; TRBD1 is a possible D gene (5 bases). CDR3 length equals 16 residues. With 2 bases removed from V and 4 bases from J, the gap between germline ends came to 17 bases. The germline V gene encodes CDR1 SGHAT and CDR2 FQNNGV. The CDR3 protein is CASSLNWQGGFTEAFF. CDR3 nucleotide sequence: TGTGCCAGCAGCTTAAATTGGCAGGGAGGATTCACTGAAGCTTTCTTT.

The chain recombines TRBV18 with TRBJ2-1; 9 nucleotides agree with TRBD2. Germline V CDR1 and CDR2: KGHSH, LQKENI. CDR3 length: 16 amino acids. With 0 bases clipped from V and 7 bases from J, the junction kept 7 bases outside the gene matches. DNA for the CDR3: TGTGCCAGCTCACCACCGAATAGCGGGGGAAATAATGAGCAGTTCTTC. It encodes CASSPPNSGGNNEQFF. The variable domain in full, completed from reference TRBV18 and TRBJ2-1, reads NAGVMQNPRHLVRRRGQEARLRCSPMKGHSHVYWYRQLPEEGLKFMVYLQKENIIDESGMPKERFSAEFPKEGPSILRIQQVVRGDSAAYFCASSPPNSGGNNEQFFGPGTRLTVL.

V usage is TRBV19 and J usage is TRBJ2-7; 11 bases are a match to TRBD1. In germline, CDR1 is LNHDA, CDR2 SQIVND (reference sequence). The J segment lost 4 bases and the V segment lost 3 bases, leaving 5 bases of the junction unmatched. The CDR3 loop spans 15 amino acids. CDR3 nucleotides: TGTGCCAGTAGTATCGGACAGGGGGCGCGATACGAGCAGTACTTC. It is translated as CASSIGQGARYEQYF.

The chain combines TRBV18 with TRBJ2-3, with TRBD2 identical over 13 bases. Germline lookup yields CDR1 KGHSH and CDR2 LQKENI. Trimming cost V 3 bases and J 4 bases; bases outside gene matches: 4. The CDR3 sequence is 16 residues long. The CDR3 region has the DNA TGTGCCAGCTCACCCGAACTAGCGGGAGGGCCAGATACGCAGTATTTT. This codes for CASSPELAGGPDTQYF. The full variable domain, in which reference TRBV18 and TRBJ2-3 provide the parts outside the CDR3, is NAGVMQNPRHLVRRRGQEARLRCSPMKGHSHVYWYRQLPEEGLKFMVYLQKENIIDESGMPKERFSAEFPKEGPSILRIQQVVRGDSAAYFCASSPELAGGPDTQYFGPGTRLTVL.

CDR3 DNA sequence: TGTGCCAGCACCAGAGACAGGAGCTCTGGAAACACCATATATTTT. It encodes CASTRDRSSGNTIYF. The chain has TRBV6-5 and TRBJ1-3; a weak D match, TRBD1 (6 bases). Germline CDR1 reads MNHEY; CDR2 reads SVGAGI. Trimming pared 7 bases from V and 0 bases from J, leaving 13 bases between. This CDR3 is built from 15 residues.

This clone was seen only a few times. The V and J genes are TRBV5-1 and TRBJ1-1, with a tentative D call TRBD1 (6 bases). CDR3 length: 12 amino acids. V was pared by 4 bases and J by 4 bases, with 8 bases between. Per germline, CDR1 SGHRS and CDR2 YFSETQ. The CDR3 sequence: CASSIGGTEAFF. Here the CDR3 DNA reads TGCGCCAGCAGCATAGGGGGCACTGAAGCTTTCTTT.

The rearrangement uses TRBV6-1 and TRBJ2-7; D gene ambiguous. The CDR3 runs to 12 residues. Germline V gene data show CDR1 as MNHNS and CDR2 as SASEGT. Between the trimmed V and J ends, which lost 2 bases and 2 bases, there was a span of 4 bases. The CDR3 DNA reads TGTGCCAGCAGTGAATTTACCTACGAGCAGTACGTC. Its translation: CASSEFTYEQYV.

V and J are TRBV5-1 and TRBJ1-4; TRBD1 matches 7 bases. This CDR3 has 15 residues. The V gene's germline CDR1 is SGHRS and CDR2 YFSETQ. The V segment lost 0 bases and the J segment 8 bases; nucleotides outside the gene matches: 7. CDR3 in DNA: TGCGCCAGCAGCTTGGAGGGCCAGGGGGAGGAAAAACTGTTTTTT. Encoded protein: CASSLEGQGEEKLFF.

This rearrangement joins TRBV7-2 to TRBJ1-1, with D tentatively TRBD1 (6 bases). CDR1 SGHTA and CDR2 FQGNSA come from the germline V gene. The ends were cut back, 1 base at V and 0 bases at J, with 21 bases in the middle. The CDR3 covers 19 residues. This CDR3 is CASSLVAGPGHFLNTEAFF. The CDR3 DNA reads TGTGCCAGCAGCTTAGTAGCGGGACCGGGACACTTTCTGAACACTGAAGCTTTCTTT.

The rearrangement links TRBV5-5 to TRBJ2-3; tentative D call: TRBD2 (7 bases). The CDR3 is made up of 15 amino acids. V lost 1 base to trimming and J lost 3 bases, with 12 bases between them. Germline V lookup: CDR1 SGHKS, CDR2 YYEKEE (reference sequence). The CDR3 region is CASSLRGAVTDTQYF. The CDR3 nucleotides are TGTGCCAGCAGCTTGCGGGGGGCCGTAACAGATACGCAGTATTTT.

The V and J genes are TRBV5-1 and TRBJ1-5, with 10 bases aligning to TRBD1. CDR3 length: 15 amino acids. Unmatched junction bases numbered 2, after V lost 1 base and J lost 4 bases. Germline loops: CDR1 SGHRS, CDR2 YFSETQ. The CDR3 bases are TGCGCCAGCAGCTTGTGGGGACAGGGGAATCAGCCCCAGCATTTT. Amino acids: CASSLWGQGNQPQHF.

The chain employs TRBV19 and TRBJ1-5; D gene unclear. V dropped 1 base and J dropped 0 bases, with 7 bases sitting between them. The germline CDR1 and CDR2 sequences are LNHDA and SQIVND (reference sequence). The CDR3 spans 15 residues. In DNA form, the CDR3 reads TGTGCCAGTAGTATAGCCCCAAATAGCAATCAGCCCCAGCATTTT. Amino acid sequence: CASSIAPNSNQPQHF. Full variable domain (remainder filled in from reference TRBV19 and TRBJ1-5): DGGITQSPKYLFRKEGQNVTLSCEQNLNHDAMYWYRQDPGQGLRLIYYSQIVNDFQKGDIAEGYSVSREKKESFPLTVTSAQKNPTAFYLCASSIAPNSNQPQHFGDGTRLSIL.

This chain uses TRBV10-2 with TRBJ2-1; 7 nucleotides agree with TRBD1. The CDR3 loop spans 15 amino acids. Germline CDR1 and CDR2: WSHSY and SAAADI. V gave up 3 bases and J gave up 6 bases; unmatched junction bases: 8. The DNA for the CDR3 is TGCGCCAGCAGTGAAGGGGGCAGGTGGGTCAATGAGCAGTTCTTC. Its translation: CASSEGGRWVNEQFF.

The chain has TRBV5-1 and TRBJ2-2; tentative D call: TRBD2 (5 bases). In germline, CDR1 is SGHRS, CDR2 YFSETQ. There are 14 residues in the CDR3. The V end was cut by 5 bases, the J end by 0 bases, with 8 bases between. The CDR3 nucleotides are TGCGCCAGCAGGGCTAGCCCGAACACCGGGGAGCTGTTTTTT. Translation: CASRASPNTGELFF. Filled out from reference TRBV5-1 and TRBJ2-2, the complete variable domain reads KAGVTQTPRYLIKTRGQQVTLSCSPISGHRSVSWYQQTPGQGLQFLFEYFSETQRNKGNFPGRFSGRQFSNSRSEMNVSTLELGDSALYLCASRASPNTGELFFGEGSRLTVL.

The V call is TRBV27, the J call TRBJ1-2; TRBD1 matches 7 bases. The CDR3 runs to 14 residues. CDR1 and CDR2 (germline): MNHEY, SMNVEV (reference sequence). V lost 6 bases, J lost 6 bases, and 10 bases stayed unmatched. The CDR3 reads CASRGDRDWHGYTF. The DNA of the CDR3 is TGTGCCAGCAGGGGCGACAGGGATTGGCATGGCTACACCTTC.

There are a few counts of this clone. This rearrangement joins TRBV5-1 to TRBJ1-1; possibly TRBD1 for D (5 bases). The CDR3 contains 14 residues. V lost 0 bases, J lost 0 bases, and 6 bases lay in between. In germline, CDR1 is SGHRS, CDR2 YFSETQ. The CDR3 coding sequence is TGCGCCAGCAGCTTGGACAGGCTGAACACTGAAGCTTTCTTT. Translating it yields CASSLDRLNTEAFF.

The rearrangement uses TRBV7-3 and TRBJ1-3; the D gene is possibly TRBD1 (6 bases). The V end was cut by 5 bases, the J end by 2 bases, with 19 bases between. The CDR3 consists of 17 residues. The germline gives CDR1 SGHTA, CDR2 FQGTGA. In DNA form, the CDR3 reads TGTGCCAGCAGCCCCCAGGGACAAATCGGAGCTGGAAACACCATATATTTT. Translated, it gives CASSPQGQIGAGNTIYF.

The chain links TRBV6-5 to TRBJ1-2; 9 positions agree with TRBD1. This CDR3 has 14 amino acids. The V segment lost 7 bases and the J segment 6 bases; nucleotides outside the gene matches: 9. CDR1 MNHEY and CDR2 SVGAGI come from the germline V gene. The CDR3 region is CASKTQGAKDGYTF. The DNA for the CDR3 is TGTGCCAGCAAAACACAGGGGGCGAAGGATGGCTACACCTTC.

The CDR3 loop is CASSPRGSGRVGRYTF. The CDR3 DNA reads as TGTGCCAGCAGTCCCCGGGGCAGTGGGCGTGTGGGGAGGTACACCTTC. V is TRBV27 and J is TRBJ1-2; tentative D call: TRBD1 (5 bases). V lost 5 bases and J 11 bases, leaving 27 bases between the germline ends. Germline V gene sequence: CDR1 MNHEY, CDR2 SMNVEV (reference sequence). The CDR3 contains 16 residues.

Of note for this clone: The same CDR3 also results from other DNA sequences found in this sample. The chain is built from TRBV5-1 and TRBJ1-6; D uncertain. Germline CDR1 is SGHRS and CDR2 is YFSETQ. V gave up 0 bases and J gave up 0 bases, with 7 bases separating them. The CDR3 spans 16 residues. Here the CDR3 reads CASSLDGSSYNSPLHF. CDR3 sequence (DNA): TGCGCCAGCAGCTTGGATGGGAGCTCCTATAATTCACCCCTCCACTTT. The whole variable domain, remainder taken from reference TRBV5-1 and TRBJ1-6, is KAGVTQTPRYLIKTRGQQVTLSCSPISGHRSVSWYQQTPGQGLQFLFEYFSETQRNKGNFPGRFSGRQFSNSRSEMNVSTLELGDSALYLCASSLDGSSYNSPLHFGNGTRLTVT.

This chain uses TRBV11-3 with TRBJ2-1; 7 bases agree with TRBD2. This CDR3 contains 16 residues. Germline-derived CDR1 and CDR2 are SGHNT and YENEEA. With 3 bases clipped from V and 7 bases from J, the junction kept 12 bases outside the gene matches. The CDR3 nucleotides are TGTGCCAGCAGCTTTGGGGGAGGGAGGGTCGGTAATGAGCAGTTCTTC. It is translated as CASSFGGGRVGNEQFF.

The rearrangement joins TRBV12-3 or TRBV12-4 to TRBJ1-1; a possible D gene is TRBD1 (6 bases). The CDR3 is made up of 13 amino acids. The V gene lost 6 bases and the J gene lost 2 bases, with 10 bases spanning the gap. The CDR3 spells CASRWGQNTEAFF. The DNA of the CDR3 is TGTGCCAGCAGATGGGGACAAAACACTGAAGCTTTCTTT.

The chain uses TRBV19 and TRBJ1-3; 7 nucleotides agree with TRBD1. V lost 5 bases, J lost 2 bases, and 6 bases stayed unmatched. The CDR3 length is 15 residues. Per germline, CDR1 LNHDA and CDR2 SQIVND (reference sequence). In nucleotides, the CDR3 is TGTGCCAGTAGTCGCCTACAGGGGACTGGAAACACCATATATTTT. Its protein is CASSRLQGTGNTIYF.

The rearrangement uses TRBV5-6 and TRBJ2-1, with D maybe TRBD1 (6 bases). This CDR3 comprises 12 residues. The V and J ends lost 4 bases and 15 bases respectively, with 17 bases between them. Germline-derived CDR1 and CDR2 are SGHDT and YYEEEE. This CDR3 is CASSQGHTRRFF. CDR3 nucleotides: TGTGCCAGCAGCCAGGGACATACGAGAAGGTTCTTC. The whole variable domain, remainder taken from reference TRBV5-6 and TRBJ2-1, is DAGVTQSPTHLIKTRGQQVTLRCSPKSGHDTVSWYQQALGQGPQFIFQYYEEEERQRGNFPDRFSGHQFPNYSSELNVNALLLGDSALYLCASSQGHTRRFFGPGTRLTVL.

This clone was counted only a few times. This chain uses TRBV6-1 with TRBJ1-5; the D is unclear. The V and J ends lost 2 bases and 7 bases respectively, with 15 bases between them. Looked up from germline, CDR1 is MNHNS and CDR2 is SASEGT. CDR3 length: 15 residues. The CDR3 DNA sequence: TGTGCCAGCAGTGAAATTGCGGGTCAAGGACAGCCCCAGCATTTT. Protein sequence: CASSEIAGQGQPQHF.

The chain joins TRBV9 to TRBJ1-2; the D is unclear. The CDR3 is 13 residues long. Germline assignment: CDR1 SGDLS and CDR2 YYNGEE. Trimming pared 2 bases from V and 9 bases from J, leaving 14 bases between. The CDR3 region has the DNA TGTGCCAGCAGCGTTATCCCTCCGTTAAGCTACACCTTC. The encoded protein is CASSVIPPLSYTF.

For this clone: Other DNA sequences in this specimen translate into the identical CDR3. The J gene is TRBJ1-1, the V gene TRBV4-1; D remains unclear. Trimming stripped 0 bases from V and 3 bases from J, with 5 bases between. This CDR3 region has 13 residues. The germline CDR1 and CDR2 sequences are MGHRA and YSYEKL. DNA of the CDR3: TGCGCCAGCAGCCAAGATCCCGACACTGAAGCTTTCTTT. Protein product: CASSQDPDTEAFF.